This record looks at one T cell receptor (beta chain) sequence and its context. One end of the junction varies from germline; a read error may be responsible. The data belong to a study of tumor and adjacent non-tumor tissue in lung cancer. Overall study context: Stage I to III disease affected about nine men and roughly five women aged roughly 31 to 80.

Three rounds of nested PCR, following a modified ARM-PCR protocol, produced the TCRbeta library. MiXCR was run by TCRdb on the multiplex PCR reads, yielding one entry per CDR3 protein. The sample has 95,000 to 150,000 distinct CDR3 sequences; about 66% are singletons. Germline lookup yields CDR1 MNHEY and CDR2 SVGAGI. The CDR3 is 15 residues long. RNA was extracted from bulk tissue without any cell sorting. The source of this sequence is a man aged 25-40 years with non-small cell lung cancer. Sequencing was done on a sample of lung tumor tissue. The chain links TRBV6-5 to TRBJ2-5, with 10 bases matching TRBD1. CDR3 sequence (DNA): TGTGTCAGCAGTTACACAGGACAGGGGGTTGAGACCCAATACTTC. Amino acids: CVSSYTGQGVETQYF.